Reported below is one TCR beta chain. Antigen specificity is unknown. PCR primers comprised 60 Vbeta and 13 Jbeta primers. Assay: immunoSEQ multiplex PCR; the TCRdb copy retains only in-frame clones and omits some. Among about 91,000 clones listed, roughly 76% were seen once. This sample is drawn from a study of cytomegalovirus exposure and HLA in healthy donors. Study-level findings and limits: Presence/absence analyses rested on an assumption that sequencing depth was roughly uniform across donors.

The sequencing input was PBMCs. The receptor was isolated from a female donor in good health and CMV-seronegative.

CDR3 sequence: CASSYGTVNSPLHF. The CDR3 DNA is TGTGCCAGCAGCTACGGGACAGTTAATTCACCCCTCCACTTT. The V and J genes are TRBV7-9 and TRBJ1-6, with TRBD1 matching 7 bases. This CDR3 is built from 14 residues. Trimming removed 4 bases from V and 6 bases from J; junction bases left unmatched: 3. Germline V gene lookup returns CDR1 SEHNR and CDR2 FQNEAQ (reference sequence).